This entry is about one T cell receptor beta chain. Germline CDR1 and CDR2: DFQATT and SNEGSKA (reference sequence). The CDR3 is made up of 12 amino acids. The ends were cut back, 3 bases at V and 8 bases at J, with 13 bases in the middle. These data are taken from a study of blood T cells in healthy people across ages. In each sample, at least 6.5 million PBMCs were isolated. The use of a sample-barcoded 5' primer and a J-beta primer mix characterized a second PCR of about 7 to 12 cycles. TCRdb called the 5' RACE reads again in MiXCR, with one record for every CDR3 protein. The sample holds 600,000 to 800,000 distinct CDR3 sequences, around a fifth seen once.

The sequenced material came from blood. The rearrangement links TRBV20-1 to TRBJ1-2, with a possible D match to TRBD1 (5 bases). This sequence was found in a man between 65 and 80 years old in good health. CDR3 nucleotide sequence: TGCAGTGCTAGCGGTAGGGGATGGGGCTACACCTTC. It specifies CSASGRGWGYTF.